The clone carrying this T cell receptor beta chain was counted ten times or more. The sample is drawn from a study of CDR3 diversity in severe acne. TCRdb ran MiXCR on the PCR reads and lists one entry per CDR3 protein. Here the sample spans approximately 97,000 distinct CDR3 sequences, roughly half being singletons. CDR3 length: 17 residues. Germline values: CDR1 SGHRS, CDR2 YFSETQ. J lost 3 bases, V lost 0 bases, and 9 bases had no gene match. The source material was blood. The receptor comes from a male donor with acne. This chain links TRBV5-1 with TRBJ2-1, with 7 bases matching TRBD1. The DNA for the CDR3 is TGCGCCAGCAGCTTGGAAAGTGTCAGGGGGTTCTACAATGAGCAGTTCTTC. It is translated as CASSLESVRGFYNEQFF.